This T cell receptor (beta chain) was observed in a study of blood T cell repertoires in COVID-19. Study information: Both acute and convalescent COVID-19 samples were obtained from the United States, Italy and Spain. Sample material is recorded as cDNA or gDNA derived from T cells, B-cell-depleted T cells, or PBMCs.

Repertoires were generated with immunoSEQ multiplex PCR, while TCRdb's copy carries only in-frame clones and drops some. This repertoire shows about 430,000 clones, 88% found once; its top ten account for about 1.5%. The CDR3 has 13 amino acids. V was trimmed by 7 bases and J by 4 bases, leaving 10 bases between them. The TCR originated in a woman aged 18-29 years who had been exposed to COVID-19. The V call is TRBV12-3 or TRBV12-4, the J call TRBJ1-4; D possibly corresponds to TRBD1 (5 bases). The sequencing sample was made of PBMCs or T cells enriched from blood (not recorded which). The CDR3 region has the DNA TGTGCCAGCACCCGGGGGTTTAATGAAAAACTGTTTTTT. It encodes CASTRGFNEKLFF.